Below are 20 T cell receptor beta chains sequenced from a single sample in a study of T cells after posttransplantation cyclophosphamide (dated by TCRdb to between 2015 and 2016). The library relied on the immunoSEQ multiplex PCR assay. Imported from immuneACCESS, the table was reduced by TCRdb to in-frame sequences with V and J called. These copies leave out some clones; in studies compared against another copy, an unresolved V gene accounts for under half, and the cause of the remainder is not known. Recorded for this sample are fewer than 5,000 clones; about 72% of them occurred a single time. The ten largest make up less than 20% of the sample. The treatment or condition label of this sample denotes: high-dose cyclophosphamide on days +3 and +4 as single-agent GVHD prophylaxis. For conditioning, the PTCy patients got busulfan and fludarabine, then a related or unrelated marrow graft, followed by cyclophosphamide on days +3 and +4.

This material consisted of PBMCs, taken 362 days after allogeneic stem cell transplant with posttransplant cyclophosphamide. Receptor source: a male patient in his sixties who received an allogeneic stem cell transplant from an unrelated donor, was CMV-positive, and had acute GVHD only. Following transplantation, T cells from the graft donor may be among those present.

This clone is large (0.1 to 1%) in the sample. The chain uses TRBV13 and TRBJ2-7, with 8 bases aligning to TRBD1. This CDR3 contains 14 residues. CDR1 and CDR2 from the germline V gene are PRHDT and FYEKMQ (reference sequence). Trimming cost V 5 bases and J 4 bases; bases outside gene matches: 7. CDR3 region: CASSPPDREYEQYF. CDR3 nucleotides: TGTGCCAGCAGCCCGCCGGACAGGGAATACGAGCAGTACTTC.

The gene calls are TRBV5-1 and TRBJ1-5, with TRBD1 matching over 8 bases. The CDR3 runs 15 residues. The V segment lost 0 bases and the J segment 8 bases; nucleotides outside the gene matches: 7. Germline V CDR1 and CDR2: SGHRS, YFSETQ. The CDR3 DNA reads as TGCGCCAGCAGCTTGGCCTCAGGGGGCCTTGAGCCCCAGCATTTT. Translation: CASSLASGGLEPQHF.

The rearrangement links TRBV19 to TRBJ1-5; D unresolved. The CDR3 spans 13 residues. V was clipped by 8 bases and J by 0 bases, with 8 bases between them. The germline V gene has CDR1 LNHDA and CDR2 SQIVND (reference sequence). The CDR3 DNA reads TGTGCCAGTGCGGCCTATAGCAATCAGCCCCAGCATTTT. Its protein is CASAAYSNQPQHF. The variable domain in full, with the rest retrieved from reference TRBV19 and TRBJ1-5, is DGGITQSPKYLFRKEGQNVTLSCEQNLNHDAMYWYRQDPGQGLRLIYYSQIVNDFQKGDIAEGYSVSREKKESFPLTVTSAQKNPTAFYLCASAAYSNQPQHFGDGTRLSIL.

The table lists this clone with a count of one. The chain has TRBV30 and TRBJ1-4, with TRBD1 matching over 9 bases. The CDR3 is 14 residues long. From germline, CDR1 is GTSNPN and CDR2 SVGIG (reference sequence). J lost 8 bases, V lost 2 bases, and 6 bases had no gene match. CDR3 in amino acids: CAWSSGTGYEKLFF. The CDR3 nucleotides read TGTGCCTGGAGTTCCGGGACAGGGTACGAAAAACTGTTTTTT. The whole variable domain, remainder taken from reference TRBV30 and TRBJ1-4, is SQTIHQWPATLVQPVGSPLSLECTVEGTSNPNLYWYRQAAGRGLQLLFYSVGIGQISSEVPQNLSASRPQDRQFILSSKKLLLSDSGFYLCAWSSGTGYEKLFFGSGTQLSVL.

The rearrangement links TRBV7-2 to TRBJ2-5, with 11 bases matching TRBD2. V shed 3 bases, J shed 4 bases, and the junction held 1 base outside the gene matches. The germline gives CDR1 SGHTA, CDR2 FQGNSA. There are 14 residues in the CDR3. The CDR3 protein is CASSFGLAGETQYF. CDR3 in DNA: TGTGCCAGCAGCTTCGGACTAGCGGGAGAGACCCAGTACTTC.

This clone has a single count. The V call is TRBV7-9, the J call TRBJ2-5; a possible D gene is TRBD1 (6 bases). The length of the CDR3 is 15 residues. V lost 5 bases to trimming and J lost 2 bases, with 15 bases between them. The V gene's germline CDR1 is SEHNR and CDR2 FQNEAQ (reference sequence). The CDR3 protein is CASSPGQLLQETQYF. CDR3 nucleotide sequence: TGTGCCAGCAGCCCAGGACAGCTATTACAAGAGACCCAGTACTTC.

The V gene is TRBV4-1, the J gene TRBJ1-5; D not resolved. V was cut by 0 bases and J by 1 base, with 7 bases left in between. The CDR3 spans 15 residues. Per germline, CDR1 MGHRA and CDR2 YSYEKL. As DNA, the CDR3 is TGCGCCAGCAGCCAAGAGCGGTCCAGCAATCAGCCCCAGCATTTT. It specifies CASSQERSSNQPQHF.

The chain is built from TRBV7-2 and TRBJ2-4, with D possibly TRBD1 on 8 matching bases. CDR1 is SGHTA, CDR2 FQGNSA, per germline. V dropped 5 bases and J dropped 0 bases, with 20 bases sitting between them. The CDR3 is 18 amino acids. The CDR3: CASSALTGEGVAKNIQYF. Written as DNA, the CDR3 is TGTGCCAGCAGCGCCCTGACAGGGGAGGGGGTAGCCAAAAACATTCAGTACTTC.

The CDR3 loop is CASRPTGGHTNEKLFF. The CDR3 DNA is TGTGCCAGTAGACCTACAGGGGGCCATACTAATGAAAAACTGTTTTTT. J is TRBJ1-4 and V is TRBV19, with 9 bases lining up with TRBD1. The germline V gene has CDR1 LNHDA and CDR2 SQIVND (reference sequence). Trimming removed 6 bases from V and 2 bases from J; junction bases left unmatched: 7. This CDR3 comprises 16 residues.

This rearrangement joins TRBV30 to TRBJ1-2; 10 bases agree with TRBD1. Germline-derived CDR1 and CDR2 are GTSNPN and SVGIG (reference sequence). V lost 5 bases to trimming and J lost 4 bases; unmatched junction nucleotides: 4. This CDR3 is built from 13 residues. CDR3 loop: CAWARDRGYGYTF. The CDR3 nucleotides are TGTGCCTGGGCTAGGGACAGGGGCTATGGCTACACCTTC.

This clone has only one observation. The genes are TRBV6-5 and TRBJ2-2; D not certain. The CDR3 consists of 16 residues. The V end was cut by 0 bases, the J end by 7 bases, with 15 bases between. Germline CDR1 MNHEY, CDR2 SVGAGI. The chain's CDR3 is CASSYSRSAIGGELFF. The CDR3, as DNA: TGTGCCAGCAGTTACTCGAGGTCGGCAATTGGCGGGGAGCTGTTTTTT.

The chain employs TRBV4-2 and TRBJ1-5, with D maybe TRBD1 (5 bases). With 0 bases removed from V and 7 bases from J, the gap between germline ends came to 10 bases. The germline gives CDR1 LGHNA, CDR2 YNFKEQ. This CDR3 comprises 14 residues. The DNA for the CDR3 is TGTGCCAGCAGCCAAGACAGGGTCGGGCAGCCCCAGCATTTT. As protein: CASSQDRVGQPQHF.

This clone has a handful of counts. This rearrangement joins TRBV19 to TRBJ1-4; 8 positions agree with TRBD1. The J segment lost 4 bases and the V segment lost 6 bases, leaving 7 bases of the junction unmatched. CDR3 size: 15 residues. Germline V CDR1 and CDR2: LNHDA, SQIVND (reference sequence). The CDR3, as DNA: TGTGCCAGTAGACCGACAGGGGTCCTTAATGAAAAACTGTTTTTT. This sequence encodes CASRPTGVLNEKLFF.

The chain is built from TRBV7-9 and TRBJ2-5; D call uncertain. Germline V CDR1 and CDR2: SEHNR, FQNEAQ (reference sequence). V lost 5 bases and J 5 bases, leaving 18 bases between the germline ends. The CDR3 covers 15 residues. As DNA, the CDR3 is TGTGCCAGCAGCCCAGAAAAGGTCAGCGCGGAGACCCAGTACTTC. Encoded protein: CASSPEKVSAETQYF.

CDR3 in DNA: TGTGCCAGCAGCGTTCAGGTAGAATCACCCCTCCACTTT. Encoded protein: CASSVQVESPLHF. The rearrangement links TRBV9 to TRBJ1-6, with unresolved D. The CDR3 contains 13 residues. Germline V gene data show CDR1 as SGDLS and CDR2 as YYNGEE. With 2 bases removed from V and 10 bases from J, the gap between germline ends came to 10 bases.

V gene TRBV28 combines with J gene TRBJ1-1; D gene uncertain. Germline V gives CDR1 MDHEN, CDR2 SYDVKM. This CDR3 contains 13 residues. The V end lost 6 bases, the J end lost 0 bases, and 8 bases lay between the germline ends. The CDR3 here is CASRGSMNTEAFF. CDR3 bases: TGTGCCAGCAGGGGGAGTATGAACACTGAAGCTTTCTTT.

The V and J genes are TRBV6-5 and TRBJ1-1; maybe TRBD1 (6 bases). CDR3 length: 15 residues. Germline CDR1 MNHEY, CDR2 SVGAGI. V lost 5 bases and J lost 0, with 13 bases in between. The CDR3 is CASSRKDRMNTEAFF. The CDR3 DNA follows: TGTGCCAGCAGTCGGAAAGACAGGATGAACACTGAAGCTTTCTTT.

The J gene is TRBJ2-5, the V gene TRBV19; 7 bases are a match to TRBD2. This CDR3 is built from 13 residues. From germline, CDR1 is LNHDA and CDR2 SQIVND (reference sequence). V was pared by 5 bases and J by 5 bases, with 5 bases of the junction left unmatched. The CDR3 region has the DNA TGTGCCAGTAGTCGGAGGGGAGGGGAGACCCAGTACTTC. Translating gives CASSRRGGETQYF.

This sequence joins TRBV27 and TRBJ2-3; the D gene is possibly TRBD2 (6 bases). Germline loops: CDR1 MNHEY, CDR2 SMNVEV (reference sequence). V lost 8 bases and J 3 bases, leaving 15 bases between the germline ends. The CDR3 runs to 14 residues. The CDR3 loop reads CASSGASATDTQYF. Written as DNA, the CDR3 is TGTGCCAGCTCTGGGGCTAGCGCGACAGATACGCAGTATTTT.

The CDR3 bases are TGCAGTGCTAGACTAAACACTGAAGCTTTCTTT. Translated: CSARLNTEAFF. The V and J genes are TRBV20-1 and TRBJ1-1; D is unclear. The germline CDR1 and CDR2 sequences are DFQATT and SNEGSKA (reference sequence). The germline V and J ends were trimmed by 2 bases and 2 bases, with 3 bases remaining between them. The length of the CDR3 is 11 residues.